This TCR beta chain comes out of a study of human CD8 memory T cell subsets. The CDR3 spans 14 residues. Germline CDR1 is MGHDK and CDR2 is SYGVNS. RNA originated from duplicate vials containing approximately 150,000 sorted CD8+ T cells per subset. Libraries targeted TCR beta using 5' RACE with UMIs. TCRdb re-called the 5' RACE reads; one entry per CDR3 protein, DNA not given. This sample's clone table lists about 9,300 distinct CDR3 sequences. A remark on this clonotype: What it binds is not known.

Study conclusions and caveats: Only minimal overlap was seen between the stem-like memory and the precursor exhausted T cell repertoires.

This sequence joins TRBV25-1 and TRBJ1-6. This receptor was identified in a human donor in good health. The sequencing input was CD8+ T cells from PBMCs. The CDR3 spells CASSEGPEYSPLHF.